This T cell receptor (beta chain) was identified during a study of tumor-infiltrating lymphocytes in primary liver carcinoma. On the study more broadly: Sample yields, roughly 3.5 to 7.13 million productive TCRbeta reads, were similar across the tissue types. Study-wide points: Tumor samples exhibited a significantly greater top-250-clone fraction than blood samples (p = 0.039). Whereas tumor region pairs overlapped more, tumor-adjacent and tumor-blood pairs overlapped less.

This CDR3 contains 14 residues. The germline V gene has CDR1 MNHNY and CDR2 SVGAGI (reference sequence). Out of unsorted whole blood came the blood RNA, and germline DNA was extracted as well. A sample of around 4 milliliters of peripheral blood was taken before surgery. The investigators made TCR beta cDNA from about 510 ng total RNA, using a constant-region primer. Three nested multiplex PCR rounds, a slightly modified ARM-PCR method, built the TCR beta libraries. Use of TRBV1-TRBV30 forward primers with a C-beta reverse primer characterized the first two PCR rounds, which lasted around 11 cycles each. TCRdb fed the multiplex PCR reads into MiXCR, producing one record per CDR3 protein. The repertoire holds hundreds of thousands of distinct CDR3 sequences, with around three fifths as singletons. To note about this clonotype: Its antigen remains unknown. At one boundary the junction diverges from the germline segment, which might be a read error.

The sequence was collected from a woman between 25 and 40 years old with primary liver carcinoma and hepatitis B virus infection. Sequenced material: peripheral blood. V usage is TRBV6-6 and J usage is TRBJ2-7; 9 bases line up with TRBD2. CDR3 coding DNA: TGTGCCAGCGGTCACCTAGCGGGACACTACGAGGAGTACTTC. This gives the protein CASGHLAGHYEEYF.